These 24 T cell receptor beta chains were sequenced from one sample in a study of early T cells in non-severe SARS-CoV-2 infection. TCRdb called the 5' RACE reads again in MiXCR, with one record for every CDR3 protein. The sample lists approximately 70,000 distinct CDR3 sequences, around 12% occurring once. Sequencing was carried out using whole blood. These receptors all stem from an adult who was a healthcare worker with PCR-confirmed SARS-CoV-2 infection or an uninfected control (not recorded which).

The rearrangement uses TRBV5-1 and TRBJ1-5; D gene ambiguous. Germline V gene data show CDR1 as SGHRS and CDR2 as YFSETQ. V shed 5 bases and J shed 4 bases, with 25 bases lying between them. The CDR3 is 18 amino acids. The CDR3 region is CASRREGRSYRGNQPQHF. Here the CDR3 DNA reads TGCGCCAGCAGGAGGGAGGGTAGGTCCTATAGAGGGAATCAGCCCCAGCATTTT.

This chain links TRBV19 with TRBJ1-1; D ambiguous. V shed 3 bases and J shed 0 bases, with 14 bases lying between them. CDR1 and CDR2 from the germline V gene are LNHDA and SQIVND (reference sequence). This CDR3 is built from 16 residues. The CDR3 nucleotides are TGTGCCAGTAGTATTGATCCCACTCTTATGAACACTGAAGCTTTCTTT. Translation gives CASSIDPTLMNTEAFF. Drawing the rest from reference TRBV19 and TRBJ1-1, the complete variable domain is DGGITQSPKYLFRKEGQNVTLSCEQNLNHDAMYWYRQDPGQGLRLIYYSQIVNDFQKGDIAEGYSVSREKKESFPLTVTSAQKNPTAFYLCASSIDPTLMNTEAFFGQGTRLTVV.

This clonotype was observed at least ten times. V gene TRBV20-1 combines with J gene TRBJ1-1; TRBD1 might be the D (5 bases). Trimming shortened V by 5 bases and J by 1 base, and 23 bases separated the two germline ends. The CDR3 has 17 amino acids. Germline CDR1 reads DFQATT; CDR2 reads SNEGSKA (reference sequence). CDR3 in amino acids: CSAPGDLKRRGNTEAFF. Here the CDR3 DNA reads TGCAGTGCTCCGGGGGACCTTAAAAGACGGGGGAACACTGAAGCTTTCTTT.

This chain links TRBV5-6 with TRBJ2-7, with 7 bases aligning to TRBD1. The V gene's germline CDR1 is SGHDT and CDR2 YYEEEE. CDR3 length: 16 amino acids. J gave up 0 bases and V 4 bases, and 10 bases lay outside the gene matches. For the CDR3, the DNA is TGTGCCAGCAGCCCACTTGGACAGGACGCCTCCTACGAGCAGTACTTC. As protein: CASSPLGQDASYEQYF.

The sample holds one count of this clonotype. A much larger clone differs by one base, so this may be a read error. The chain combines TRBV7-2 with TRBJ2-3; D is unresolved. Per germline, CDR1 SGHTA and CDR2 FQGNSA. The CDR3 spans 13 residues. DNA for the CDR3: TGTGCCAGCAGCCCTTTATTTGGAGATATGCAGTATTTT. Its translation is CASSPLFGDMQYF.

This clonotype was found many times. V gene TRBV10-3 combines with J gene TRBJ2-3; 9 nucleotides line up with TRBD2. The CDR3 sequence is 15 residues long. Trimming at V came to 8 bases and at J to 4 bases, leaving 10 bases not matched to a gene. The V gene's germline CDR1 is ENHRY and CDR2 SYGVKD. The CDR3 coding sequence is TGTGCCATCTCACAACTTAGCGGGAGCGCAGATACGCAGTATTTT. This sequence encodes CAISQLSGSADTQYF.

This chain joins TRBV30 and TRBJ2-1; D tentatively fits TRBD1 or TRBD2 (5 bases each). CDR1 GTSNPN and CDR2 SVGIG come from the germline V gene (reference sequence). V shed 5 bases and J shed 4 bases, with 15 bases lying between them. This CDR3 is built from 14 residues. CDR3 DNA sequence: TGTGCCTGGTGCCGGGACCTTCTATACAATGAGCAGTTCTTC. It specifies CAWCRDLLYNEQFF.

The rearrangement uses TRBV6-2 or TRBV6-3 and TRBJ2-1, with no clear D. Germline V lookup: CDR1 MNHEY, CDR2 SVGEGT. The V end lost 2 bases, the J end lost 7 bases, and 9 bases lay between the germline ends. The CDR3 extends over 13 amino acids. The CDR3 region is CASSYGPENEQFF. The CDR3 coding sequence is TGTGCCAGCAGTTACGGGCCGGAGAATGAGCAGTTCTTC.

By share of the sample, this clonotype is medium-sized (0.01 to 0.1%). V and J are TRBV5-1 and TRBJ2-5; no reliable D call. Trimming cost V 3 bases and J 5 bases, with 14 bases left between them. CDR1 SGHRS and CDR2 YFSETQ come from the germline V gene. The CDR3 length is 14 residues. The CDR3 nucleotides read TGCGCCAGCAGCTCCGCCTGGGTTGGGGAGACCCAGTACTTC. This translates into CASSSAWVGETQYF.

This clonotype has a count of ten or more. The chain links TRBV29-1 to TRBJ2-5; D may be TRBD1 or TRBD2 (5 bases each). Germline V gene data show CDR1 as SQVTM and CDR2 as ANQGSEA. This CDR3 comprises 12 residues. V was shortened by 7 bases and J by 5 bases, with 14 bases between the two germline ends. DNA for the CDR3: TGCAGCGCCGATGAGGGGAAGGAGACCCAGTACTTC. Encoded protein: CSADEGKETQYF.

This clonotype was observed many times. V is TRBV29-1 and J is TRBJ2-2; no clear D gene. Germline CDR1 SQVTM, CDR2 ANQGSEA. This CDR3 comprises 14 residues. Trimming took 0 bases from V and 1 from J, leaving 6 bases between them. The CDR3 DNA reads TGCAGCGTTGAAGATAGCAGGAACACCGGGGAGCTGTTTTTT. Its translation is CSVEDSRNTGELFF.

This clonotype was observed many times. V is TRBV6-2 or TRBV6-3 and J is TRBJ2-1; 7 nucleotides line up with TRBD1. CDR1 is MNHEY, CDR2 SVGEGT, per germline. V dropped 6 bases and J dropped 6; count of bases not matched to a gene: 17. CDR3 length: 17 residues. The CDR3 DNA is TGTGCCAGCAGCCCAAAGGGTTCGAGGGGGCGCGTCAATGAGCAGTTCTTC. This translates into CASSPKGSRGRVNEQFF.

This clonotype was seen ten or more times. The chain links TRBV18 to TRBJ2-5; 9 nucleotides match TRBD2. The CDR3 is made up of 14 amino acids. Trimming took 3 bases from V and 4 from J; bases not matched to a gene: 3. Looked up from germline, CDR1 is KGHSH and CDR2 is LQKENI. CDR3 coding DNA: TGTGCCAGCTCACCCGGACTAGCGACAGAGACCCAGTACTTC. This gives the protein CASSPGLATETQYF.

The chain combines TRBV29-1 with TRBJ1-1; no clear D gene. Germline V gene data show CDR1 as SQVTM and CDR2 as ANQGSEA. Trimming removed 7 bases from V and 2 bases from J, with 14 bases in between. CDR3 length: 13 residues. In nucleotides, the CDR3 is TGCAGCGCCCCTGGGCAGGATAACACTGAAGCTTTCTTT. Its protein product is CSAPGQDNTEAFF.

This clonotype was detected many times. CDR3 sequence: CASSEDRVNTEAFF. DNA for the CDR3: TGTGCCAGCAGCGAAGACAGGGTAAACACTGAAGCTTTCTTT. The V and J genes are TRBV7-2 and TRBJ1-1, with 7 nucleotides matching TRBD1. Germline assignment: CDR1 SGHTA and CDR2 FQGNSA. The CDR3 has 14 amino acids. Trimming took 5 bases from V and 2 from J; bases not matched to a gene: 5.

The gene calls are TRBV20-1 and TRBJ2-3; TRBD2 aligns across 11 bases. Germline assignment: CDR1 DFQATT and CDR2 SNEGSKA (reference sequence). There are 15 residues in the CDR3. Trimming took 3 bases from V and 1 from J; bases not matched to a gene: 3. CDR3 coding DNA: TGCAGTGCTAGGTCACTAGCGGGAGGCACAGATACGCAGTATTTT. Translating it yields CSARSLAGGTDTQYF.

The rearrangement links TRBV20-1 to TRBJ2-6, with no clear D. V gave up 5 bases and J gave up 0 bases, with 11 bases separating them. Germline loops: CDR1 DFQATT, CDR2 SNEGSKA (reference sequence). There are 15 residues in the CDR3. In nucleotides, the CDR3 is TGCAGTGCTTCCGGTAGGCGCTCTGGGGCCAACGTCCTGACTTTC. Residues: CSASGRRSGANVLTF.

This sequence joins TRBV20-1 and TRBJ1-6; 7 nucleotides match TRBD1. Per germline, CDR1 DFQATT and CDR2 SNEGSKA (reference sequence). The J segment lost 7 bases and the V segment lost 6 bases, leaving 12 bases of the junction unmatched. The length of the CDR3 is 15 residues. DNA for the CDR3: TGCAGTGCCGAAGGGCGGGGACAGTCAAATTCACCCCTCCACTTT. This gives the protein CSAEGRGQSNSPLHF.

This clonotype has ten or more counts. The CDR3 coding sequence is TGTGCCAGCAGTTTAAACCTCAGGGAGCAGTACTTC. This sequence encodes CASSLNLREQYF. The V call is TRBV12-3 or TRBV12-4, the J call TRBJ2-7, with D unresolved. This CDR3 region has 12 residues. The V end lost 2 bases, the J end lost 7 bases, and 9 bases lay between the germline ends.

The table lists this clonotype with a few counts. The V and J genes are TRBV20-1 and TRBJ2-7; TRBD1 might be the D (6 bases). The germline V gene encodes CDR1 DFQATT and CDR2 SNEGSKA (reference sequence). This CDR3 contains 13 residues. V was cut by 3 bases and J by 1 base, with 10 bases left in between. CDR3 in DNA: TGCAGTGCTAGGACCGGACAGTCCTACGAGCAGTACTTC. It specifies CSARTGQSYEQYF.

This clonotype occurred many times. This rearrangement joins TRBV29-1 to TRBJ1-2; D perhaps matches TRBD1 (6 bases). This CDR3 has 14 amino acids. The germline V gene encodes CDR1 SQVTM and CDR2 ANQGSEA. V lost 1 base, J lost 3 bases, and 12 bases lay in between. CDR3 in DNA: TGCAGCGTTGAAGGCCACAGGGAGGACTATGGCTACACCTTC. Translation: CSVEGHREDYGYTF.

This clonotype was seen ten or more times. The chain joins TRBV28 to TRBJ2-5, with TRBD2 matching over 9 bases. CDR1 and CDR2 from the germline V gene are MDHEN and SYDVKM. J was trimmed by 3 bases and V by 7 bases; bases with no gene match: 12. This CDR3 is built from 16 residues. The CDR3 DNA reads as TGTGCCAGCAATGCTCCCTCGCGGGAGGGGGAAGAGACCCAGTACTTC. It translates to CASNAPSREGEETQYF.

This clonotype was counted ten times or more. J is TRBJ2-1 and V is TRBV9; D not resolved. The V end was cut by 1 base, the J end by 9 bases, with 11 bases between. This CDR3 has 13 amino acids. Germline V gives CDR1 SGDLS, CDR2 YYNGEE. The CDR3 DNA reads TGTGCCAGCAGCGTAAGCCGTTACGGTGAGCAGTTCTTC. Translated, it gives CASSVSRYGEQFF.

In this sample, this clonotype turned up many times. This chain uses TRBV20-1 with TRBJ2-7, with D tentatively TRBD1 (5 bases). Germline CDR1 is DFQATT and CDR2 is SNEGSKA (reference sequence). The CDR3 extends over 16 amino acids. V shed 0 bases and J shed 3 bases, with 18 bases lying between them. The CDR3 region is CSARDSLSDRYYEQYF. Here the CDR3 DNA reads TGCAGTGCTAGAGATAGTTTATCAGACAGATACTACGAGCAGTACTTC.